The 11 T cell receptor beta chains reported below all come from one sample, sequenced in a study of PD-1 blockade in classical Hodgkin lymphoma (dated by TCRdb to 2018 to 2021). This specimen's time point label, interpreted: cycle 1 day 1 (C1D1), immediately before nivolumab initiation. Every trial patient had relapsed after autologous stem cell transplantation, and cohorts A, B and C differed in prior brentuximab vedotin exposure. Magnetic negative selection with a Miltenyi CD8+ T cell isolation kit was used to purify CD8+ T cells from thawed PBMCs. The library was obtained by the immunoSEQ multiplex PCR assay. TCRdb re-hosts the immuneACCESS table, in-frame sequences only. Its copies lack some clones; in the studies checked, an unresolved V gene accounts for under half of them, and the cause for the rest is not known. The sample has 25,000 to 30,000 clones on record, around 88% of them singletons. Of the sample, approximately 6.8% falls within the top ten clones.

Material: CD8+ T cells from blood, obtained at baseline. These receptors originate from a human donor with classical Hodgkin lymphoma.

V is TRBV27 and J is TRBJ2-1; the D gene is possibly TRBD1 (5 bases). The germline V and J ends were trimmed by 11 bases and 4 bases, with 12 bases remaining between them. Germline loops: CDR1 MNHEY, CDR2 SMNVEV (reference sequence). This CDR3 has 12 amino acids. In DNA, the CDR3 is TGTGCCCGGATTAGGGGATACAATGAGCAGTTCTTC. It encodes CARIRGYNEQFF.

The chain joins TRBV27 to TRBJ1-1; D uncertain. In germline, CDR1 is MNHEY, CDR2 SMNVEV (reference sequence). The length of the CDR3 is 16 residues. Trimming left V 5 bases short and J 1 base short, with 17 bases between. CDR3: CASSLTTRRKNTEAFF. The DNA of the CDR3 is TGTGCCAGCAGTCTGACGACACGACGAAAGAACACTGAAGCTTTCTTT.

The chain is built from TRBV7-2 and TRBJ2-7; no reliable D call. The V and J ends lost 10 bases and 0 bases respectively, with 28 bases between them. CDR3 length: 18 residues. Germline V CDR1 and CDR2: SGHTA, FQGNSA. CDR3 in DNA: TGTGCCAACTTACGCCCCGGTTCCTCCGGAGTGTCCTCCTACGAGCAGTACTTC. It specifies CANLRPGSSGVSSYEQYF. Filled out from reference TRBV7-2 and TRBJ2-7, the complete variable domain reads GAGVSQSPSNKVTEKGKDVELRCDPISGHTALYWYRQSLGQGLEFLIYFQGNSAPDKSGLPSDRFSAERTGGSVSTLTIQRTQQEDSAVYLCANLRPGSSGVSSYEQYFGPGTRLTVT.

This clone occurred a few times. The V and J genes are TRBV9 and TRBJ1-2; weak D call: TRBD1 (6 bases). Trimming removed 4 bases at V and 12 bases at J, with 13 bases between. CDR1 and CDR2 (germline): SGDLS, YYNGEE. The CDR3 loop spans 11 amino acids. The CDR3 is CASSSTGSDTF. The CDR3 nucleotides read TGTGCCAGCAGCTCAACAGGGAGCGACACCTTC. Together with reference TRBV9 and TRBJ1-2, the CDR3 gives the full variable domain: DSGVTQTPKHLITATGQRVTLRCSPRSGDLSVYWYQQSLDQGLQFLIQYYNGEERAKGNILERFSAQQFPDLHSELNLSSLELGDSALYFCASSSTGSDTFGSGTRLTVV.

The chain employs TRBV28 and TRBJ1-1, with D tentatively TRBD1 (5 bases). The CDR3 has 14 amino acids. Between the trimmed V and J ends, which lost 2 bases and 2 bases, there was a span of 9 bases. The germline gives CDR1 MDHEN, CDR2 SYDVKM. CDR3 sequence reads: CASSLQGVNTEAFF. The CDR3 DNA follows: TGTGCCAGCAGTTTACAGGGAGTAAACACTGAAGCTTTCTTT.

The chain recombines TRBV28 with TRBJ1-5; TRBD1 matches 10 bases. V shed 4 bases and J 7 bases; nucleotides not matched to a gene: 7. Germline V lookup: CDR1 MDHEN, CDR2 SYDVKM. This CDR3 is 15 amino acids long. CDR3 amino acids: CASSYRDRGWQPQHF. CDR3 nucleotide sequence: TGTGCCAGCAGTTACCGGGACAGGGGTTGGCAGCCCCAGCATTTT. Using reference TRBV28 and TRBJ1-5 for the parts outside the CDR3, the full variable domain is DVKVTQSSRYLVKRTGEKVFLECVQDMDHENMFWYRQDPGLGLRLIYFSYDVKMKEKGDIPEGYSVSREKKERFSLILESASTNQTSMYLCASSYRDRGWQPQHFGDGTRLSIL.

The chain recombines TRBV6-5 with TRBJ1-2; TRBD1 agrees at 7 bases. Trimming took 6 bases from V and 6 from J; bases not matched to a gene: 10. This CDR3 region has 14 residues. Germline V gene data show CDR1 as MNHEY and CDR2 as SVGAGI. CDR3: CASSPGQGVNGYTF. The DNA for the CDR3 is TGTGCCAGCAGCCCGGGGCAGGGGGTTAATGGCTACACCTTC.

CDR3 loop: CASSILGTTYGEQFF. The DNA for the CDR3 is TGTGCCAGTAGTATCCTGGGGACCACCTATGGTGAGCAGTTCTTC. V gene TRBV19 combines with J gene TRBJ2-1, with D perhaps TRBD1 or TRBD2 (5 bases each). Germline CDR1 is LNHDA and CDR2 is SQIVND (reference sequence). CDR3 length equals 15 residues. Trimming cost V 3 bases and J 9 bases, with 18 bases left between them.

This clone was seen just once. In nucleotides, the CDR3 is TGTGCCAGCAGCTTAGGTTCAGGCCAATATGGCTACACCTTC. It codes for CASSLGSGQYGYTF. This rearrangement joins TRBV11-2 to TRBJ1-2; no reliable D call. This CDR3 is 14 amino acids long. V dropped 1 base and J dropped 5 bases, with 11 bases sitting between them. Germline CDR1 is SGHAT and CDR2 is FQNNGV.

This rearrangement joins TRBV7-9 to TRBJ1-1, with no clear D. The V gene lost 5 bases and the J gene lost 1 base, with 11 bases spanning the gap. Germline V gene data show CDR1 as SEHNR and CDR2 as FQNEAQ (reference sequence). The CDR3 has 14 amino acids. The CDR3: CASSPSDGNTEAFF. DNA of the CDR3: TGTGCCAGCAGCCCCTCGGACGGGAACACTGAAGCTTTCTTT.

The V call is TRBV4-1, the J call TRBJ2-5; 7 bases agree with TRBD2. The CDR3 contains 14 residues. CDR1 is MGHRA and CDR2 is YSYEKL in the germline V gene. The V segment lost 3 bases and the J segment 4 bases; nucleotides outside the gene matches: 5. CDR3 nucleotide sequence: TGCGCCAGCAGCCAGGCGGGAGAGAGAGAGACCCAGTACTTC. Amino acids: CASSQAGERETQYF.